This entry features one TCR beta chain sequence. This specimen comes from a study of response to subunit inactivated influenza vaccine. A single record per CDR3 protein comes from TCRdb applying MiXCR to the RT-PCR reads. This sample has hundreds of thousands of distinct CDR3 sequences, with 10% to 15% found just once. This CDR3 spans 15 amino acids. Germline values: CDR1 LGHDT, CDR2 YNNKEL (reference sequence). Between the trimmed V and J ends, which lost 4 bases and 6 bases, there was a span of 16 bases. This sequence joins TRBV3-1 and TRBJ2-4; possibly TRBD1 for D (5 bases). The specimen comprised PBMCs from blood, sampled on the day of vaccination. The sequence derives from a man over 45 who received an inactivated influenza vaccine. The CDR3 reads CASSPWGTVGNIQYF. The CDR3, as DNA: TGTGCCAGCAGCCCGTGGGGCACCGTGGGAAACATTCAGTACTTC.